A single sample gave rise to the 21 T cell receptor beta chains below, sequenced in a study of CXCR3-negative and CXCR3-positive naive CD8 T cells. These receptors lack a known antigen. General observations from the study: When CXCR3-positive naive cells were set against CXCR3-negative naive cells, the former had more hydrophobic TRB CDR3s.

Via 5' RACE with UMI labels, TRB cDNA libraries were prepared. TCRdb reprocessed the 5' RACE reads; each CDR3 protein has one entry and no DNA is given. This table lists about 120,000 distinct CDR3 sequences. The material sequenced was naive CXCR3+ CD8+ T cells from blood. Sample subset: CD45RO-CCR7+CD27+CD95- naive CD8+ T cells expressing CXCR3 (TNR3+). These receptors originate from a human donor in good health. Some clones in this sample may be carry-over from other donors' samples.

The V call is TRBV10-1, the J call TRBJ1-5; TCRdb names TRBD1, which stays unverified in the absence of DNA. The CDR3 has 16 amino acids. CDR1 WNHNN and CDR2 SYGVQD come from the germline V gene (reference sequence). The CDR3 sequence: CASSDWRQAPYQPQHF.

The gene calls are TRBV4-1 and TRBJ2-1; TCRdb designates TRBD2, a call that cannot be tested without DNA. The CDR3 extends over 15 amino acids. Germline loops: CDR1 MGHRA, CDR2 YSYEKL. CDR3 region: CASSQEGRESNEQFF.

V and J are TRBV28 and TRBJ2-5; TCRdb returns TRBD2, unconfirmable since there is no DNA. The germline V gene has CDR1 MDHEN and CDR2 SYDVKM. The CDR3 consists of 14 residues. The CDR3 loop is CASSLWGDEETQYF.

The chain is built from TRBV29-1 and TRBJ2-1; absent DNA, TCRdb's TRBD1 call cannot be checked. This CDR3 comprises 15 residues. The germline V gene encodes CDR1 SQVTM and CDR2 ANQGSEA. The CDR3 spells CSVTRPNDRENEQFF.

The genes are TRBV7-9 and TRBJ2-3; with no DNA, the TCRdb D assignment of TRBD1 cannot be verified. Per the germline V gene, CDR1 is SEHNR and CDR2 is FQNEAQ (reference sequence). The CDR3 consists of 16 residues. CDR3 protein: CASSPGQKGSTDTQYF.

CDR3 sequence reads: CSARVLGIGSGGPGQETQYF. The chain employs TRBV20-1 and TRBJ2-5; absent DNA, TCRdb's TRBD2 call cannot be checked. The CDR3 extends over 20 amino acids. Germline assignment: CDR1 DFQATT and CDR2 SNEGSKA (reference sequence).

V and J are TRBV5-6 and TRBJ1-1. Germline lookup yields CDR1 SGHDT and CDR2 YYEEEE. The CDR3 has 14 residues. The CDR3 loop is CASSFLGRGTEAFF.

The chain combines TRBV7-9 with TRBJ1-1. The CDR3 runs 15 residues. Looked up from germline, CDR1 is SEHNR and CDR2 is FQNEAQ (reference sequence). The CDR3 loop reads CASSLEGTLNTEAFF.

The chain links TRBV4-1 to TRBJ2-7. The CDR3 is 14 residues long. The germline CDR1 and CDR2 sequences are MGHRA and YSYEKL. The CDR3 sequence is CASSQEGSYGEQYF.

The chain has TRBV5-5 and TRBJ2-2. This CDR3 comprises 16 residues. CDR1 is SGHKS, CDR2 YYEKEE, per germline (reference sequence). This CDR3 reads CASSLDLGASSGELFF.

The V gene is TRBV9, the J gene TRBJ2-3; the TRBD1 assignment by TCRdb is unverifiable without DNA. The length of the CDR3 is 16 residues. Per the germline V gene, CDR1 is SGDLS and CDR2 is YYNGEE. CDR3 protein: CASSGGTGKITDTQYF.

The genes are TRBV19 and TRBJ2-1; the TRBD2 assignment by TCRdb is unverifiable without DNA. Germline assignment: CDR1 LNHDA and CDR2 SQIVND (reference sequence). The CDR3 has 15 residues. CDR3 amino acids: CASSQGLAGINEQFF.

The chain links TRBV27 to TRBJ1-1; the TCRdb D gene call, TRBD1, has no DNA to confirm it. Germline V CDR1 and CDR2: MNHEY, SMNVEV (reference sequence). The CDR3 sequence is 13 residues long. The CDR3 loop is CASRGQGNTEAFF.

The chain recombines TRBV10-3 with TRBJ1-1; with no DNA, the TCRdb D assignment of TRBD1 cannot be verified. Germline V gives CDR1 ENHRY, CDR2 SYGVKD. The CDR3 length is 12 residues. The CDR3 sequence: CAVSESGGEAFF.

The V gene is TRBV18, the J gene TRBJ1-1. This CDR3 comprises 14 residues. The germline V gene has CDR1 KGHSH and CDR2 LQKENI. The CDR3 spells CASSPQGANTEAFF.

The chain couples TRBV23-1 to TRBJ2-5. TRBV23-1 is an open reading frame whose function is uncertain. CDR3 size: 14 residues. The CDR3 sequence is CASSHTKGQETQYF.

The rearrangement uses TRBV10-2 and TRBJ2-3. The germline V gene encodes CDR1 WSHSY and CDR2 SAAADI. This CDR3 is 14 amino acids long. The CDR3 spells CASSDDRHTDTQYF.

V is TRBV2 and J is TRBJ1-6. CDR3 length: 12 residues. The germline V gene has CDR1 SNHLY and CDR2 FYNNEI. CDR3 in amino acids: CASSGMMEPLHF.

The chain links TRBV20-1 to TRBJ2-1. The length of the CDR3 is 15 residues. The germline V gene has CDR1 DFQATT and CDR2 SNEGSKA (reference sequence). The CDR3 reads CSAKARTASYNEQFF.

The CDR3 loop is CASISEQTYEQYF. V is TRBV5-1 and J is TRBJ2-7. The germline V gene has CDR1 SGHRS and CDR2 YFSETQ. The CDR3 loop spans 13 amino acids. Combining the CDR3 with reference TRBV5-1 and TRBJ2-7 gives the whole variable domain KAGVTQTPRYLIKTRGQQVTLSCSPISGHRSVSWYQQTPGQGLQFLFEYFSETQRNKGNFPGRFSGRQFSNSRSEMNVSTLELGDSALYLCASISEQTYEQYFGPGTRLTVT.

This chain links TRBV29-1 with TRBJ2-1; with no DNA, the TCRdb D assignment of TRBD1 cannot be verified. Germline V gene sequence: CDR1 SQVTM, CDR2 ANQGSEA. This CDR3 contains 15 residues. The CDR3 sequence is CSVETDGTALHEQFF.